The sequence of this T cell receptor beta chain was determined in a study of blood T cells in healthy people across ages. Sample-barcoded 5' priming and a J-beta primer mix drove a second PCR of 7 to 11 cycles. Each cDNA molecule was tagged by a template-switch adaptor that had 12 random nucleotides. One entry per CDR3 protein, called by TCRdb with MiXCR from the 5' RACE reads. The sample shows approximately 730,000 distinct CDR3 sequences, approximately 55% of them seen only once. The CDR3 consists of 13 residues. Trimming took off 6 bases at V and 6 bases at J, with 12 bases between the two ends. Per germline, CDR1 MNHNY and CDR2 SVGAGI (reference sequence).

The source material was blood. The chain uses TRBV6-6 and TRBJ1-5; D might be TRBD1 (6 bases). This TCR came from an elderly man in good health. In DNA, the CDR3 is TGTGCCAGCAGCCCAGGGGTATTTCAGCCCCAGCATTTT. It is translated as CASSPGVFQPQHF.